The subject of this entry is one T cell receptor beta chain. Its antigen is not known. 60 Vbeta and 13 Jbeta primers were used in PCR. TCRdb's copy holds only in-frame clones and misses some; the assay was immunoSEQ multiplex PCR. The sample table sets out about 170,000 clones. This sample stems from a study of cytomegalovirus exposure and HLA in healthy donors. Findings of the study overall: As a later analysis showed, a missense DCLRE1C variant was linked to trimming of TCR beta V- and J-genes. In an earlier analysis, most TCR beta V segments were productive about 87% or about 30% of the time.

The germline gives CDR1 MDHEN, CDR2 SYDVKM. Trimming took 7 bases from V and 2 from J; bases not matched to a gene: 11. The length of the CDR3 is 15 residues. Material: PBMCs. The receptor was derived from a woman aged 55-75 years in good health and CMV-seronegative. The rearrangement joins TRBV28 to TRBJ2-7, with TRBD1 matching over 7 bases. For the CDR3, the DNA is TGTGCCAGCACCCCGGGACAGACTTTAACCTACGAGCAGTACTTC. It translates to CASTPGQTLTYEQYF.